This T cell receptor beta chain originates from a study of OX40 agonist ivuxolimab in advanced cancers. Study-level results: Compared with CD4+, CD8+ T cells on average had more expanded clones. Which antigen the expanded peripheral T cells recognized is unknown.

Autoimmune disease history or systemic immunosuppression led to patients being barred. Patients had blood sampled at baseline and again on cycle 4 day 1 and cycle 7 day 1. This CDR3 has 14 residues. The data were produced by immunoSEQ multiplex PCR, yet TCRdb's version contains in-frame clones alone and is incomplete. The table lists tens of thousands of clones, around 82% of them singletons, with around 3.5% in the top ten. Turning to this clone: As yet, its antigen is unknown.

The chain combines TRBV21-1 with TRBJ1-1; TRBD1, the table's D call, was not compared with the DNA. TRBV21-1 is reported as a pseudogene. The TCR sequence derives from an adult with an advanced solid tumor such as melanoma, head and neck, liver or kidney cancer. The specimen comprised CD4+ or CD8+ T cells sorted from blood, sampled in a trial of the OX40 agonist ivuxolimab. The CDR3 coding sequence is TGTGCCAGCAGCACGGGACAGATCAACACTGAAGCTTTCTTT. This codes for CASSTGQINTEAFF.